This T cell receptor (beta chain) was identified in a study of blood T cells in healthy people across ages. The V gene end was trimmed by 5 bases and the J gene end by 1 base; junction bases not matched to a gene: 7. Germline CDR1 is SGHVS and CDR2 is FNYEAQ. The length of the CDR3 is 16 residues. A sample-barcoded 5' primer and a J-beta primer mix were used in a second PCR of about 7 to 12 cycles. Each cDNA molecule was tagged by a template-switch adaptor that had 12 random nucleotides. TCRdb re-derived calls from the 5' RACE reads in MiXCR, one entry per CDR3 protein. In the table there are roughly 680,000 distinct CDR3 sequences, roughly half of which are singletons.

This clonotype originated in a woman of 80 years or more in good health. Sequenced material: blood. The chain has TRBV7-6 and TRBJ2-5, with 10 nucleotides matching TRBD2. As DNA, the CDR3 is TGTGCCAGCAGCCAAACTGGACTAGCGGCCCAAGAGACCCAGTACTTC. As protein: CASSQTGLAAQETQYF.